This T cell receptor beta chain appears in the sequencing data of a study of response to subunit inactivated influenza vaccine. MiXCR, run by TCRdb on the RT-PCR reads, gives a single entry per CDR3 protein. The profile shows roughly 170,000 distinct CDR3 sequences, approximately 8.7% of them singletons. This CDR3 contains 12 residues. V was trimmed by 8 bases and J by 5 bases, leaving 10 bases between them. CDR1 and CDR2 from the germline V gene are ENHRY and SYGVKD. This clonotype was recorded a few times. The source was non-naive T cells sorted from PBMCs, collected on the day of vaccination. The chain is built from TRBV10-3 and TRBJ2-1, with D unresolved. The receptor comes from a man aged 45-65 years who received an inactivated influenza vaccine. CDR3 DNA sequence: TGTGCCATCGCCAGATCTGACAATGAGCAGTTCTTC. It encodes CAIARSDNEQFF.